A selection of T cell receptor beta chains follows, all from one sample in a study of CD4+ T cells in melanoma. Repertoires were generated with immunoSEQ multiplex PCR, while TCRdb's copy carries only in-frame clones and drops some. This repertoire shows about 140,000 clones, approximately 91% found once; its top ten account for less than 2%. These receptors came from a human donor with melanoma. CDR3s include the opening cysteine and the closing phenylalanine or tryptophan. D genes are given only for firm matches. Some rows have no size entry. The others give once, few or many, or a class for an expanded clone.

len: 11
v_gene: TRBV6-1
d_gene: NA
abundance: NA
j_gene: TRBJ2-1
CDR3nt: TGTGCCACCCTTATCTACAATGAGCAGTTCTTC
CDR3aa: CATLIYNEQFF

len: 14
v_gene: TRBV18
d_gene: TRBD1
abundance: NA
j_gene: TRBJ1-5
CDR3nt: TGTGCCAGCTCACCCCGACAGGGGCAACAGCCCCAGCATTTT
CDR3aa: CASSPRQGQQPQHF

len: 19
v_gene: TRBV4-1
d_gene: NA
abundance: NA
j_gene: TRBJ2-2
CDR3nt: TGCGCCAGCAGCCAAGTTCGTCACTTCAAAGGACTATCGGCCGGGGAGCTGTTTTTT
CDR3aa: CASSQVRHFKGLSAGELFF

len: 15
v_gene: TRBV10-3
d_gene: TRBD1
abundance: once
j_gene: TRBJ1-2
CDR3nt: TGTGCCATCAGCTTGGGGGACAGGGACAACTATGGCTACACCTTC
CDR3aa: CAISLGDRDNYGYTF

len: 14
v_gene: TRBV18
d_gene: NA
abundance: NA
j_gene: TRBJ1-4
CDR3nt: TGTGCCAGCTCACGGGGGGCCCTTAATGAAAAACTGTTTTTT
CDR3aa: CASSRGALNEKLFF

len: 13
v_gene: TRBV5-1
d_gene: NA
abundance: NA
j_gene: TRBJ2-3
CDR3nt: TGCGCCAGCAGCTTGGGATTCACAGATACGCAGTATTTT
CDR3aa: CASSLGFTDTQYF

len: 14
v_gene: TRBV2
d_gene: TRBD1
abundance: NA
j_gene: TRBJ1-6
CDR3nt: TGTGCCAGCAGTGATCTAGGGGACAGGTCACCCCTCCACTTT
CDR3aa: CASSDLGDRSPLHF

len: 12
v_gene: TRBV7-2
d_gene: NA
abundance: once
j_gene: TRBJ1-6
CDR3nt: TGTGCCAGCAGCTCCCCGATCTCACCCCTCCACTTT
CDR3aa: CASSSPISPLHF

len: 17
v_gene: TRBV27
d_gene: NA
abundance: NA
j_gene: TRBJ2-7
CDR3nt: TGTGCCAGCAGTTTAACCCCCGCGACAGACCGTGTCTACGAGCAGTACTTC
CDR3aa: CASSLTPATDRVYEQYF

len: 14
v_gene: TRBV6-5
d_gene: NA
abundance: NA
j_gene: TRBJ1-6
CDR3nt: TGTGCCAGCAGTTTAACCAAAGACAGGTCACCCCTCCACTTT
CDR3aa: CASSLTKDRSPLHF

len: 12
v_gene: TRBV5-4
d_gene: NA
abundance: NA
j_gene: TRBJ2-7
CDR3nt: TGTGCCAGCAGCCTGCGAGCCGGGGAGCAGTACTTC
CDR3aa: CASSLRAGEQYF

len: 13
v_gene: TRBV30
d_gene: NA
abundance: NA
j_gene: TRBJ1-2
CDR3nt: TGTGCCTGCTTTCGGGGGGGGTTTTATGGCTACACCTTC
CDR3aa: CACFRGGFYGYTF

len: 15
v_gene: TRBV30
d_gene: NA
abundance: NA
j_gene: TRBJ1-2
CDR3nt: TGTGCCTGGAGTGGGGAGCAGGGGTTCGGGTATGGCTACACCTTC
CDR3aa: CAWSGEQGFGYGYTF

len: 16
v_gene: TRBV18
d_gene: NA
abundance: NA
j_gene: TRBJ2-2
CDR3nt: TGTGCCAGCTCACCTGTGAGACCAGATGACACCGGGGAGCTGTTTTTT
CDR3aa: CASSPVRPDDTGELFF

len: 12
v_gene: TRBV19
d_gene: NA
abundance: NA
j_gene: TRBJ1-5
CDR3nt: TGTGCCAGTAGCCGGGGTGTTGGGGGGCAGCATTTT
CDR3aa: CASSRGVGGQHF

len: 13
v_gene: TRBV27
d_gene: NA
abundance: NA
j_gene: TRBJ2-7
CDR3nt: TGTGCCAGCAGAAGAGCGGACTCCTACGAGCAGTACTTC
CDR3aa: CASRRADSYEQYF

len: 12
v_gene: TRBV6-1
d_gene: NA
abundance: NA
j_gene: TRBJ1-2
CDR3nt: TGTGCCAGCAGCCCAGGGAACTATGGCTACACCTTC
CDR3aa: CASSPGNYGYTF

len: 18
v_gene: TRBV7-2
d_gene: TRBD2
abundance: NA
j_gene: TRBJ2-3
CDR3nt: TGTGCCAGCAGCTTAATCGGGACGAGCGGGGGGCTCACAGATACGCAGTATTTT
CDR3aa: CASSLIGTSGGLTDTQYF

len: 14
v_gene: TRBV4-2
d_gene: TRBD1
abundance: NA
j_gene: TRBJ1-1
CDR3nt: TGTGCCAGCAGCCAAGACAGGGGGACCACTGAAGCTTTCTTT
CDR3aa: CASSQDRGTTEAFF

len: 14
v_gene: TRBV18
d_gene: NA
abundance: NA
j_gene: TRBJ2-1
CDR3nt: TGTGCCAGCTCACGATTGAGCTCCTACAATGAGCAGTTCTTC
CDR3aa: CASSRLSSYNEQFF

len: 14
v_gene: TRBV5-1
d_gene: NA
abundance: NA
j_gene: TRBJ2-7
CDR3nt: TGCGCCAGCAGCCTATTGACAGGCTCCTACGAGCAGTACTTC
CDR3aa: CASSLLTGSYEQYF

len: 15
v_gene: TRBV2
d_gene: NA
abundance: NA
j_gene: TRBJ1-5
CDR3nt: TGTGCCAGCAGAGTCGACAGGACGAATAATCAGCCCCAGCATTTT
CDR3aa: CASRVDRTNNQPQHF

len: 14
v_gene: TRBV5-1
d_gene: TRBD1
abundance: NA
j_gene: TRBJ1-2
CDR3nt: TGCGCCAGCAGTCCCTCCCAGGGGGCGGGTGGCTACACCTTC
CDR3aa: CASSPSQGAGGYTF

len: 16
v_gene: TRBV4-2
d_gene: NA
abundance: once
j_gene: TRBJ2-5
CDR3nt: TGTGCCAGCAGCCAAGCGGGGACGGTCAACGAAGAGACCCAGTACTTC
CDR3aa: CASSQAGTVNEETQYF

len: 19
v_gene: TRBV13
d_gene: TRBD1
abundance: once
j_gene: TRBJ2-7
CDR3nt: TGTGCCAGCAGCTTTCTCGGGACAGGTTTTACGCAGAGATCATACGAGCAGTACTTC
CDR3aa: CASSFLGTGFTQRSYEQYF

len: 11
v_gene: TRBV29-1
d_gene: NA
abundance: NA
j_gene: TRBJ1-5
CDR3nt: TGCAGCGTTGCTCTTCGTCAGCCCCAGCATTTT
CDR3aa: CSVALRQPQHF

len: 15
v_gene: TRBV7-2
d_gene: NA
abundance: NA
j_gene: TRBJ2-3
CDR3nt: TGTGCCAGCAGCTTAGGGGGGGGGCCCCCAGATACGCAGTATTTT
CDR3aa: CASSLGGGPPDTQYF

len: 13
v_gene: TRBV27
d_gene: NA
abundance: NA
j_gene: TRBJ2-2
CDR3nt: TGTGCCAGCATGGAGAGGAGCACCGGGGAGCTGTTTTTT
CDR3aa: CASMERSTGELFF

len: 15
v_gene: TRBV6-5
d_gene: TRBD1
abundance: NA
j_gene: TRBJ1-3
CDR3nt: TGTGCCAGCAGTCGACAGGGGGTTACTGGAAACACCATATATTTT
CDR3aa: CASSRQGVTGNTIYF

len: 16
v_gene: TRBV5-1
d_gene: NA
abundance: NA
j_gene: TRBJ2-2
CDR3nt: TGCGCCAGCAGCTTCGGTGGCCAGGAAAGGTCCGGGGAGCTGTTTTTT
CDR3aa: CASSFGGQERSGELFF

len: 14
v_gene: TRBV7-6
d_gene: TRBD2
abundance: NA
j_gene: TRBJ2-7
CDR3nt: TGTGCCAGCAGCTTAGGCGGGGGGAATTACGAGCAGTACTTC
CDR3aa: CASSLGGGNYEQYF

len: 13
v_gene: TRBV2
d_gene: TRBD1
abundance: NA
j_gene: TRBJ2-7
CDR3nt: TGTGCCAGCAGCGCGGACAGGGAAGACGAGCAGTACTTC
CDR3aa: CASSADREDEQYF

len: 17
v_gene: TRBV7-9
d_gene: TRBD2
abundance: NA
j_gene: TRBJ2-3
CDR3nt: TGTGCCAGCAGCCTAGAAGCGGGGGCCCGGAGCACAGATACGCAGTATTTT
CDR3aa: CASSLEAGARSTDTQYF

len: 14
v_gene: TRBV7-8
d_gene: NA
abundance: NA
j_gene: TRBJ1-2
CDR3nt: TGTGCCAGCAGCTTAGCCCTACGGTCGGGAGGCTACACCTTC
CDR3aa: CASSLALRSGGYTF

len: 15
v_gene: TRBV5-5
d_gene: NA
abundance: few
j_gene: TRBJ2-3
CDR3nt: TGTGCCAGCAGCCTCGGTGGGGCGAGGGCAGATACGCAGTATTTT
CDR3aa: CASSLGGARADTQYF

len: 14
v_gene: TRBV7-9
d_gene: NA
abundance: NA
j_gene: TRBJ2-7
CDR3nt: TGTGCCAGCAGCTTATCAGGGGCCCCCTACGAGCAGTACTTC
CDR3aa: CASSLSGAPYEQYF

len: 15
v_gene: TRBV4-2
d_gene: TRBD1
abundance: once
j_gene: TRBJ2-7
CDR3nt: TGTGCCAGCAGCCAAGGGTCTCACGACAGGGAGAAGCAGTACTTC
CDR3aa: CASSQGSHDREKQYF

len: 14
v_gene: TRBV6-5
d_gene: NA
abundance: many
j_gene: TRBJ1-6
CDR3nt: TGTGCCAGCAAATCGGGGTCCTATAATTCACCCCTCCACTTT
CDR3aa: CASKSGSYNSPLHF

len: 15
v_gene: TRBV6-5
d_gene: TRBD1
abundance: NA
j_gene: TRBJ1-2
CDR3nt: TGTGCCAGCAGCAACCCGACAGGGGGAAGGTTCAGCTACACCTTC
CDR3aa: CASSNPTGGRFSYTF

len: 16
v_gene: TRBV6-1
d_gene: TRBD1
abundance: NA
j_gene: TRBJ1-2
CDR3nt: TGTGCCAGCAGTGAGGGACAGGGGCCTTCTAACTATGGCTACACCTTC
CDR3aa: CASSEGQGPSNYGYTF

len: 14
v_gene: TRBV5-1
d_gene: NA
abundance: NA
j_gene: TRBJ1-1
CDR3nt: TGCGCCAGCAGCTTGCAGGGGCAGGACACTGAAGCTTTCTTT
CDR3aa: CASSLQGQDTEAFF

len: 14
v_gene: TRBV7-3
d_gene: NA
abundance: NA
j_gene: TRBJ2-5
CDR3nt: TGTGCCAGCAGCTTAGAGGGATCGGGGGAGACCCAGTACTTC
CDR3aa: CASSLEGSGETQYF

len: 19
v_gene: TRBV6-1
d_gene: TRBD2
abundance: NA
j_gene: TRBJ2-1
CDR3nt: TGTGCCAGCAGTGGCCTTCGCTCTAGCGGGGGGAGCTCCTACAATGAGCAGTTCTTC
CDR3aa: CASSGLRSSGGSSYNEQFF

len: 16
v_gene: TRBV4-2
d_gene: TRBD1
abundance: once
j_gene: TRBJ2-5
CDR3nt: TGTGCCAGCAGCCAAGTTTCGACAGGGGGCCAAGAGACCCAGTACTTC
CDR3aa: CASSQVSTGGQETQYF

len: 14
v_gene: TRBV5-1
d_gene: NA
abundance: once
j_gene: TRBJ2-1
CDR3nt: TGCGCCAGCAGCGACCTCGGAGGTACGGATGAGCAGTTCTTC
CDR3aa: CASSDLGGTDEQFF

len: 14
v_gene: TRBV6-1
d_gene: TRBD1
abundance: NA
j_gene: TRBJ2-7
CDR3nt: TGTGCCAGCAGTGCCAGGACAGGGACCTACGAGCAGTACTTC
CDR3aa: CASSARTGTYEQYF

len: 16
v_gene: TRBV18
d_gene: NA
abundance: once
j_gene: TRBJ1-5
CDR3nt: TGTGCCAGCTCACCCCTAGGTTTGGGGGGCAATCAGCCCCAGCATTTT
CDR3aa: CASSPLGLGGNQPQHF

len: 16
v_gene: TRBV7-2
d_gene: NA
abundance: NA
j_gene: TRBJ2-1
CDR3nt: TGTGCCAGCACCGCCGTGGCGGGGGCTGGAGGCAATGAGCAGTTCTTC
CDR3aa: CASTAVAGAGGNEQFF

len: 14
v_gene: TRBV30
d_gene: TRBD2
abundance: NA
j_gene: TRBJ2-7
CDR3nt: TGTGCCTGGAGTTTAGCGGGAGGAGGGTACGAGCAGTACTTC
CDR3aa: CAWSLAGGGYEQYF

len: 12
v_gene: TRBV2
d_gene: NA
abundance: NA
j_gene: TRBJ1-1
CDR3nt: TGTGCCAGCAGAGACGGGGAGGCCGAAGCTTTCTTT
CDR3aa: CASRDGEAEAFF

len: 14
v_gene: TRBV6-1
d_gene: TRBD1
abundance: NA
j_gene: TRBJ1-6
CDR3nt: TGTGCCAGCAGTGATTGGGGACAGAATTCACCCCTCCACTTT
CDR3aa: CASSDWGQNSPLHF

len: 14
v_gene: TRBV11-2
d_gene: NA
abundance: NA
j_gene: TRBJ2-5
CDR3nt: TGTGCCAGCAGCTTAGGAGGGTCCTTGGAGACCCAGTACTTC
CDR3aa: CASSLGGSLETQYF

len: 14
v_gene: TRBV7-8
d_gene: NA
abundance: once
j_gene: TRBJ1-1
CDR3nt: TGTGCCAGCAGCCCGGTTGGGGAGGACACTGAAGCTTTCTTT
CDR3aa: CASSPVGEDTEAFF

len: 15
v_gene: TRBV5-1
d_gene: TRBD1
abundance: NA
j_gene: TRBJ1-1
CDR3nt: TGCGCCAGCAGCTGGGACAGCCCAGAGGACACTGAAGCTTTCTTT
CDR3aa: CASSWDSPEDTEAFF

len: 18
v_gene: TRBV5-4
d_gene: NA
abundance: NA
j_gene: TRBJ2-5
CDR3nt: TGTGCCAGCAGCTCCAGGGGGGGAAGGTTGGATCGTGGAGAGACCCAGTACTTC
CDR3aa: CASSSRGGRLDRGETQYF

len: 14
v_gene: TRBV7-2
d_gene: NA
abundance: NA
j_gene: TRBJ2-1
CDR3nt: TGTGCCAGCAGCCGGACAGTCACCTACAATGAGCAGTTCTTC
CDR3aa: CASSRTVTYNEQFF

len: 15
v_gene: TRBV30
d_gene: NA
abundance: NA
j_gene: TRBJ1-2
CDR3nt: TGTGCCTGGAGTGCGGCGGGGGGCAGAAACTATGGCTACACCTTC
CDR3aa: CAWSAAGGRNYGYTF